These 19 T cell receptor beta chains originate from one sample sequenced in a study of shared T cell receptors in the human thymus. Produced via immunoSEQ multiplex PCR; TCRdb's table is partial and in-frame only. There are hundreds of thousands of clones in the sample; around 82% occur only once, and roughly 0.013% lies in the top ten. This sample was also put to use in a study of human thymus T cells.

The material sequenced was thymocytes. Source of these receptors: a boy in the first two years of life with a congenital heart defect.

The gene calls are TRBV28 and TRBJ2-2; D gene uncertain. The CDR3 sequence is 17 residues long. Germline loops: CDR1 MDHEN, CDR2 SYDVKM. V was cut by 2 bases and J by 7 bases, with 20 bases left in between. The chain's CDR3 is CASSLTLRVPSGGELFF. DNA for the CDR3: TGTGCCAGCAGTTTAACCCTCCGAGTCCCATCAGGCGGGGAGCTGTTTTTT.

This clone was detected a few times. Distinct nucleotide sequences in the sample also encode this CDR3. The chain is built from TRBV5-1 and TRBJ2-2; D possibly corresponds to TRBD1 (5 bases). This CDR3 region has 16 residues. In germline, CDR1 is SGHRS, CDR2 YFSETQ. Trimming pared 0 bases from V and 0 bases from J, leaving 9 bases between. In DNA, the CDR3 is TGCGCCAGCAGCTTGGGGGCAGGGACGAACACCGGGGAGCTGTTTTTT. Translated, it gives CASSLGAGTNTGELFF.

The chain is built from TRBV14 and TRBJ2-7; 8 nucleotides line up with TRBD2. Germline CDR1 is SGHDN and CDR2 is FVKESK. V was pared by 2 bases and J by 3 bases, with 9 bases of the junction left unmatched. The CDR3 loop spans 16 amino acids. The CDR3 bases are TGTGCCAGCAGCCAACATACAGGGCGGGGGGTCTACGAGCAGTACTTC. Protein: CASSQHTGRGVYEQYF.

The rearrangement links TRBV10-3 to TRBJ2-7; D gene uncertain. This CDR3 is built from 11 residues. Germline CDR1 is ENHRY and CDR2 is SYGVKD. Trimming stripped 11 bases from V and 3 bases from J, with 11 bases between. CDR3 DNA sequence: TGTGCCCCTAGACGGTTCTACGAGCAGTACTTC. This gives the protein CAPRRFYEQYF.

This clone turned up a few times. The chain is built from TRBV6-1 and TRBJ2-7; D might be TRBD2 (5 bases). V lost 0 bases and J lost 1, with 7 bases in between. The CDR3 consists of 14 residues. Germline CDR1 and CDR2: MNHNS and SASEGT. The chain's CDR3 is CASSEARRSYEQYF. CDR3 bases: TGTGCCAGCAGTGAAGCCCGGAGGTCCTACGAGCAGTACTTC.

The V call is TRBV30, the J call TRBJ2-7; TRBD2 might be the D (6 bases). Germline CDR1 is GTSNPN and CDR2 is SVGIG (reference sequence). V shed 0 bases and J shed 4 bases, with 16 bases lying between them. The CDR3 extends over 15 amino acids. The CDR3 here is CAWSVGGKGHYEQYF. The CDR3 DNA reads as TGTGCCTGGAGTGTCGGGGGAAAGGGGCATTACGAGCAGTACTTC.

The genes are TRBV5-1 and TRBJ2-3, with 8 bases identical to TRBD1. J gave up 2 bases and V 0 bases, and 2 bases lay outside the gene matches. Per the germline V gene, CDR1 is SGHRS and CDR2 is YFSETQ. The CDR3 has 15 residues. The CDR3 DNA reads TGCGCCAGCAGCTTGGGGGACAGGCCCACAGATACGCAGTATTTT. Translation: CASSLGDRPTDTQYF.

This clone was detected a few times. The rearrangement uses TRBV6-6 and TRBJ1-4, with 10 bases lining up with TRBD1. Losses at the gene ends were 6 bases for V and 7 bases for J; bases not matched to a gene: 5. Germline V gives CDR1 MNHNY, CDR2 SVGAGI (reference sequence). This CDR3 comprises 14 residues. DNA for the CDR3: TGTGCCAGCAGCAGGACAGGGGGGATTGAAAAACTGTTTTTT. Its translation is CASSRTGGIEKLFF.

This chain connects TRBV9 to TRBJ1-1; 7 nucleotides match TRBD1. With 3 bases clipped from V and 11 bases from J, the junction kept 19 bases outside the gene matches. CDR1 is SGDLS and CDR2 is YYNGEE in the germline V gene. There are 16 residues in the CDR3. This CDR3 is CASSEWTGTPFSPAFF. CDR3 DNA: TGTGCCAGCAGCGAGTGGACAGGAACCCCATTCTCCCCCGCTTTCTTT.

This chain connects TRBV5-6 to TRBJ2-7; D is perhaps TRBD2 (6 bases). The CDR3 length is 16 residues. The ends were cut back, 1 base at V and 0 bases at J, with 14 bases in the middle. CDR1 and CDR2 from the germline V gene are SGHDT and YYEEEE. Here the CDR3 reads CASSLIGGVHSYEQYF. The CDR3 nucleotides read TGTGCCAGCAGCTTGATTGGCGGGGTCCACTCCTACGAGCAGTACTTC. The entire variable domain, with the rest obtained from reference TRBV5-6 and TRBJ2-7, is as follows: DAGVTQSPTHLIKTRGQQVTLRCSPKSGHDTVSWYQQALGQGPQFIFQYYEEEERQRGNFPDRFSGHQFPNYSSELNVNALLLGDSALYLCASSLIGGVHSYEQYFGPGTRLTVT.

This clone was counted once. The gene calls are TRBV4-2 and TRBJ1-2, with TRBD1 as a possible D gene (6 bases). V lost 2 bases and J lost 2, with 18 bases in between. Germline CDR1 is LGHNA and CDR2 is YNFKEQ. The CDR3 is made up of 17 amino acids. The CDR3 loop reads CASSQPEQGKYNYGYTF. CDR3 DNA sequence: TGTGCCAGCAGCCAACCCGAACAGGGCAAATACAACTATGGCTACACCTTC.

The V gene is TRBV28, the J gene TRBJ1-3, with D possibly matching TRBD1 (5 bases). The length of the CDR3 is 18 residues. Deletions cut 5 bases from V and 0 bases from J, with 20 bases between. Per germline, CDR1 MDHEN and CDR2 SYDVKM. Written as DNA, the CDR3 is TGTGCCAGCAGTAGGGGCCCACAAGGCAACAGCTCTGGAAACACCATATATTTT. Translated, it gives CASSRGPQGNSSGNTIYF.

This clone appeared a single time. CDR3 sequence reads: CASSLKSGSYEQYF. The CDR3, as DNA: TGTGCCAGCAGCTTAAAAAGCGGGAGTTACGAGCAGTACTTC. The chain is built from TRBV7-6 and TRBJ2-7; 8 bases align to TRBD2. This CDR3 is built from 14 residues. J lost 4 bases, V lost 2 bases, and 4 bases had no gene match. CDR1 and CDR2 (germline): SGHVS, FNYEAQ. The whole variable domain, remainder taken from reference TRBV7-6 and TRBJ2-7, is GAGVSQSPRYKVTKRGQDVALRCDPISGHVSLYWYRQALGQGPEFLTYFNYEAQQDKSGLPNDRFSAERPEGSISTLTIQRTEQRDSAMYRCASSLKSGSYEQYFGPGTRLTVT.

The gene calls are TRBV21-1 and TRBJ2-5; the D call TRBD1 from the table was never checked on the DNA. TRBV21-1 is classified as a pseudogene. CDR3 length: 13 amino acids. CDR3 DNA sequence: TGTGCCAGGGAGGGCGACAGGGCCCTGACCCAGTACTTC. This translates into CAREGDRALTQYF.

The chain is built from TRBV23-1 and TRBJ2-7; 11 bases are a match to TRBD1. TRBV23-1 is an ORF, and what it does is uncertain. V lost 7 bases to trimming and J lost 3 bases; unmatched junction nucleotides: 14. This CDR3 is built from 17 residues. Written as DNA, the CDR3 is TGCGCCAGCACTCGGGACAGGGGGTGGGTCCCTGACTACGAGCAGTACTTC. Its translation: CASTRDRGWVPDYEQYF.

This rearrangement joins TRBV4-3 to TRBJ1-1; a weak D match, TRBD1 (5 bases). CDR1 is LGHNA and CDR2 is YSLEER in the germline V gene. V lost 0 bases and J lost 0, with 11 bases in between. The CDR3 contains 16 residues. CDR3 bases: TGCGCCAGCAGCCAAGAGGGTATAGGGGTGAACACTGAAGCTTTCTTT. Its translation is CASSQEGIGVNTEAFF.

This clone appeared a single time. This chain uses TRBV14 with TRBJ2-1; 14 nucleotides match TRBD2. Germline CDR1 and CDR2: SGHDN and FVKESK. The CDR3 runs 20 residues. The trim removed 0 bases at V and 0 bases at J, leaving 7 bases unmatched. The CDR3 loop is CASSQEVGGTSGSSYNEQFF. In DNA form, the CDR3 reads TGTGCCAGCAGCCAAGAAGTGGGCGGGACTAGCGGGAGCTCCTACAATGAGCAGTTCTTC.

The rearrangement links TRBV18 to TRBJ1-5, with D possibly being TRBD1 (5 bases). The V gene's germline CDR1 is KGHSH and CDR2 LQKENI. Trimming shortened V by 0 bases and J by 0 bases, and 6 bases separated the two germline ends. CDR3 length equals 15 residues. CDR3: CASSPPGASNQPQHF. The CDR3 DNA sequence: TGTGCCAGCTCACCACCAGGGGCTAGCAATCAGCCCCAGCATTTT.

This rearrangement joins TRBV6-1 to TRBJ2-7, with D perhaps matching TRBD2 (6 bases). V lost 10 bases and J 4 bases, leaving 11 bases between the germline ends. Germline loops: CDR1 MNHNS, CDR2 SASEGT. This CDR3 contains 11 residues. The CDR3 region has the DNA TGTGCCACACCCGGGGGATACGAGCAGTACTTC. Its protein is CATPGGYEQYF.